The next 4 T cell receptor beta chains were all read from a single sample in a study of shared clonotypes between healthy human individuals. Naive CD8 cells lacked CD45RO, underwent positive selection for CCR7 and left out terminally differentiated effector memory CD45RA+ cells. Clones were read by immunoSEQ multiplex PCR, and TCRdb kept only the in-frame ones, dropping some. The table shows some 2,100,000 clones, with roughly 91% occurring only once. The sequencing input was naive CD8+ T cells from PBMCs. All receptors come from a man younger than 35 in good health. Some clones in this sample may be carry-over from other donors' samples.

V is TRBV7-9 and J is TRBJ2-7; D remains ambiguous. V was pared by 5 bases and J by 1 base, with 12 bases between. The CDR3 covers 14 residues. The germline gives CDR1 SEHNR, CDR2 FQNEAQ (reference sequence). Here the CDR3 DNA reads TGTGCCAGCAGCCCCCTGGGCTCGTCCTACGAGCAGTACTTC. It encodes CASSPLGSSYEQYF.

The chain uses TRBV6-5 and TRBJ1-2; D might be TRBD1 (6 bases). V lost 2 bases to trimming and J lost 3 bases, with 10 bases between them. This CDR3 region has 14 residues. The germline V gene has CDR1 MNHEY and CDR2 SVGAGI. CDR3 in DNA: TGTGCCAGCAGTTACGAGGCAGGGGACTATGGCTACACCTTC. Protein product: CASSYEAGDYGYTF.

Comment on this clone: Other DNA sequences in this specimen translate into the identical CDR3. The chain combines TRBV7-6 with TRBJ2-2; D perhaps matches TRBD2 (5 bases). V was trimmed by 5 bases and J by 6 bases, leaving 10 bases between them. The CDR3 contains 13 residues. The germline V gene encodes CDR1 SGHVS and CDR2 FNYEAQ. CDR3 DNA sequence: TGTGCCAGCAGCGCCAGCGGCCCCGGGGAGCTGTTTTTT. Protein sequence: CASSASGPGELFF.

CDR3 bases: TGTGCCAGTAGCACCGGGACATTCACAGATACGCAGTATTTT. Its translation is CASSTGTFTDTQYF. V gene TRBV19 combines with J gene TRBJ2-3; maybe TRBD1 (6 bases). V lost 6 bases and J 2 bases, leaving 12 bases between the germline ends. The CDR3 sequence is 14 residues long. Germline V lookup: CDR1 LNHDA, CDR2 SQIVND (reference sequence).